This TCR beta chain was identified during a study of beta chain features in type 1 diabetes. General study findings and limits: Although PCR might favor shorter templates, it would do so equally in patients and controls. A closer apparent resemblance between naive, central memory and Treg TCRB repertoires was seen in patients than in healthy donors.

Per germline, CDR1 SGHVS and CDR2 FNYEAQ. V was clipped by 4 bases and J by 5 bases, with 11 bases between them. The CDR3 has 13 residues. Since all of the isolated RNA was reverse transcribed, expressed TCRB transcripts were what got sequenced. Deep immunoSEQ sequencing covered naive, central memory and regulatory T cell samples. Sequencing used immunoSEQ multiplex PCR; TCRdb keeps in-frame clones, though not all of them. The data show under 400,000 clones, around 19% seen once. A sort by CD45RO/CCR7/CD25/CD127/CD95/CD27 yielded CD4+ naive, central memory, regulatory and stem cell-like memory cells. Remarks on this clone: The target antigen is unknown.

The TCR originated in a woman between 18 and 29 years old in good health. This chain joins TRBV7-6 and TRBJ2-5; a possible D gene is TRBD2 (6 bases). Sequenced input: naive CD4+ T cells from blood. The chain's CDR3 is CASSSGTRETQYF. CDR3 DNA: TGTGCCAGCAGCTCCGGGACTCGGGAGACCCAGTACTTC. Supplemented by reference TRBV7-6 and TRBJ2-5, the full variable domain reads GAGVSQSPRYKVTKRGQDVALRCDPISGHVSLYWYRQALGQGPEFLTYFNYEAQQDKSGLPNDRFSAERPEGSISTLTIQRTEQRDSAMYRCASSSGTRETQYFGPGTRLLVL.